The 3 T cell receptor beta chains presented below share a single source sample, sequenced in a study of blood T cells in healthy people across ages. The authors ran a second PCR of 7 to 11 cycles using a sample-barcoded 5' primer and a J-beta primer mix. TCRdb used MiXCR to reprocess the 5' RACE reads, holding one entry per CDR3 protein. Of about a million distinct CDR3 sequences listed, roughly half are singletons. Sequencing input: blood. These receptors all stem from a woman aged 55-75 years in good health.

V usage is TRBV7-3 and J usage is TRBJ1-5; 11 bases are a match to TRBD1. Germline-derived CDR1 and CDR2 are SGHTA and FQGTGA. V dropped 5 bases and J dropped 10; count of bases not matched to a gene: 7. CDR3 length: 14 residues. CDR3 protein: CASSAGTGGFPQHF. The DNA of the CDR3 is TGTGCCAGCAGCGCAGGGACAGGGGGATTCCCCCAGCATTTT.

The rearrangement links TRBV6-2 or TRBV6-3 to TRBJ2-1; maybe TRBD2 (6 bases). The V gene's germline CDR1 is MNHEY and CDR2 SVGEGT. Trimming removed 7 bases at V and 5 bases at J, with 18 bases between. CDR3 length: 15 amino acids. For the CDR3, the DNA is TGTGCCAGCACCCCGGGGGAGAGAAGGAACAATGAGCAGTTCTTC. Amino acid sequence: CASTPGERRNNEQFF.

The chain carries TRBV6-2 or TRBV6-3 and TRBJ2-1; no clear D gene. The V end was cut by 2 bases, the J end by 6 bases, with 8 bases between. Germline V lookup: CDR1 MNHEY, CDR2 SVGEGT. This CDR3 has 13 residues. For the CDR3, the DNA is TGTGCCAGCAGTTACCGGCTTCCCAATGAGCAGTTCTTC. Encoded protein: CASSYRLPNEQFF.